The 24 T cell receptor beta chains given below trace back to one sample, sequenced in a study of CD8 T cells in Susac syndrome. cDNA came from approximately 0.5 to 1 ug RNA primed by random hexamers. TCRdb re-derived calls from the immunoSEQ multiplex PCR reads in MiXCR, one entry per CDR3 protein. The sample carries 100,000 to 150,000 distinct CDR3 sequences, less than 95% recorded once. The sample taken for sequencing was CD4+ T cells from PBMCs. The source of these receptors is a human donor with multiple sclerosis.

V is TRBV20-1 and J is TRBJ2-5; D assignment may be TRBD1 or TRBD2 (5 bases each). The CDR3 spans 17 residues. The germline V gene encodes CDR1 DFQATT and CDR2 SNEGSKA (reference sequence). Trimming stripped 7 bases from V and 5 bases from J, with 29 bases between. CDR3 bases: TGCAGTGTACCCTTATGGATAGACAGCGGTGAATGGGAGACCCAGTACTTC. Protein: CSVPLWIDSGEWETQYF.

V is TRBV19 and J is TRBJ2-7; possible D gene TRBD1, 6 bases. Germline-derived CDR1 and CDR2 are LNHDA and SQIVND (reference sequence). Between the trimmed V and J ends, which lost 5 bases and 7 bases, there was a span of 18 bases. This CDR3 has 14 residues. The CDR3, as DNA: TGTGCCAGTAGTCGGGACACTACCCGAGGTGAGCAGTACTTC. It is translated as CASSRDTTRGEQYF.

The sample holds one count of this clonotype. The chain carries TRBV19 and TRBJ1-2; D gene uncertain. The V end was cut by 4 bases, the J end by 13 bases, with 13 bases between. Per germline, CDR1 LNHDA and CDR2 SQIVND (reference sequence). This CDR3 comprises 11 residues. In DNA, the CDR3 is TGTGCCAGTAGTACGGACTCTCTGGGCACCTTC. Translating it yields CASSTDSLGTF.

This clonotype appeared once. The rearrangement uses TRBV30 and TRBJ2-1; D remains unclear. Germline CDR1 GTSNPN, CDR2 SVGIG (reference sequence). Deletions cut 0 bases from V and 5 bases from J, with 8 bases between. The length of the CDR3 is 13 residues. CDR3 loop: CAWSVSRNNEQFF. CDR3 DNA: TGTGCCTGGAGTGTCTCCCGTAACAATGAGCAGTTCTTC.

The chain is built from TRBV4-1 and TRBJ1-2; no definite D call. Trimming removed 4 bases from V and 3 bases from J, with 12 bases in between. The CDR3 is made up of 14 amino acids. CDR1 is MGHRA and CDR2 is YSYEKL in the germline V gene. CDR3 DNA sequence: TGCGCCAGCAGCCCCCTCCCGGGCGACTATGGCTACACCTTC. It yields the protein CASSPLPGDYGYTF.

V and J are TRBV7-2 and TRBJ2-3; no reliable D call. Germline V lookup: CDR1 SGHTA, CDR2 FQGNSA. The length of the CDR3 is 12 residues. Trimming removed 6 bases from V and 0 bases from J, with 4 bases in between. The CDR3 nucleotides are TGTGCCAGCAGATCTAGCACAGATACGCAGTATTTT. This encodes CASRSSTDTQYF.

CDR3 protein: CASSQQGATNEKLFF. CDR3 sequence (DNA): TGTGCCAGCAGTCAACAGGGGGCTACTAATGAAAAACTGTTTTTT. This chain connects TRBV2 to TRBJ1-4, with 9 bases that match TRBD1. Germline V gives CDR1 SNHLY, CDR2 FYNNEI. After removal of 5 bases from V and 2 bases from J, the junction contained 3 bases not matched to a gene. The CDR3 has 15 residues.

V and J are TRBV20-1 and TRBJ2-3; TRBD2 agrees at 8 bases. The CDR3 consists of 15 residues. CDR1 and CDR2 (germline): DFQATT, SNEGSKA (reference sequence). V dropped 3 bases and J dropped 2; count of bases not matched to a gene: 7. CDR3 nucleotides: TGCAGTGCTAGGGGCACTAGCGGAAACACAGATACGCAGTATTTT. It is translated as CSARGTSGNTDTQYF.

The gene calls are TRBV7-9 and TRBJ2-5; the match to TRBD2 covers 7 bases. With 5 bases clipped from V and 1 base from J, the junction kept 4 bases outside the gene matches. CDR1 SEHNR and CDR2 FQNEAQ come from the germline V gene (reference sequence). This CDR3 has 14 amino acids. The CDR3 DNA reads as TGTGCCAGCAGCAGAGGCGGGGGCCAAGAGACCCAGTACTTC. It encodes CASSRGGGQETQYF. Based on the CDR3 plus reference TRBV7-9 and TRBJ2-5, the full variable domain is DTGVSQNPRHKITKRGQNVTFRCDPISEHNRLYWYRQTLGQGPEFLTYFQNEAQLEKSRLLSDRFSAERPKGSFSTLEIQRTEQGDSAMYLCASSRGGGQETQYFGPGTRLLVL.

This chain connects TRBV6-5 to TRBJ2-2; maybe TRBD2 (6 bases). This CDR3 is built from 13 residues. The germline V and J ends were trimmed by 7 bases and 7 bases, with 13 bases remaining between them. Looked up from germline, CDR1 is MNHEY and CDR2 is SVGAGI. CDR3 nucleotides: TGTGCCAGCACCCCTAGGGGAGGCGGGGAGCTGTTTTTT. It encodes CASTPRGGGELFF.

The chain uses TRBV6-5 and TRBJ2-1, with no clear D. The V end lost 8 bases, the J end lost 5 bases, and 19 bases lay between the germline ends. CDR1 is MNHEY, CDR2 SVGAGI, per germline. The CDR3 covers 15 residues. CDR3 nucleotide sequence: TGTGCCAGCCGACTTACCCACACTGGGGACAATGAGCAGTTCTTC. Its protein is CASRLTHTGDNEQFF.

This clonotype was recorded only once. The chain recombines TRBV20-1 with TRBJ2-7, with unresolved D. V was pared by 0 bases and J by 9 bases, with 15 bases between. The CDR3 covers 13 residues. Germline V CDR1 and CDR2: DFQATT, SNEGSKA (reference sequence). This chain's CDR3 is CSARDPRAHVQYF. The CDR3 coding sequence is TGCAGTGCTAGAGATCCCCGGGCACACGTGCAGTACTTC.

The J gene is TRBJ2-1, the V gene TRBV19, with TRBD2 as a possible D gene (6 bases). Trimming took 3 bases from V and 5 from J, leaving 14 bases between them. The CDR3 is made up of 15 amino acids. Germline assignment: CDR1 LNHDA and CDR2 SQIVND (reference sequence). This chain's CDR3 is CASSMGRSGNNEQFF. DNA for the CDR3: TGTGCCAGTAGTATGGGGAGGTCAGGGAACAATGAGCAGTTCTTC.

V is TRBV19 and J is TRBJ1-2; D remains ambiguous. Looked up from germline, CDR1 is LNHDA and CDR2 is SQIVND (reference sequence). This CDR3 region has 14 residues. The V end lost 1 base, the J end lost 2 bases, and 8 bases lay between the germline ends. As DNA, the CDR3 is TGTGCCAGTAGTATAGGCGGAGGGAACTATGGCTACACCTTC. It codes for CASSIGGGNYGYTF.

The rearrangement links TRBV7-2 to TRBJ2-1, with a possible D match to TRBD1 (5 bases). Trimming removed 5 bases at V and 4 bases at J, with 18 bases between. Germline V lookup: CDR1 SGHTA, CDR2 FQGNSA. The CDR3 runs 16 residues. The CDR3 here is CASSPWGDSTYNEQFF. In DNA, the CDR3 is TGTGCCAGCAGCCCCTGGGGTGACAGCACATACAATGAGCAGTTCTTC.

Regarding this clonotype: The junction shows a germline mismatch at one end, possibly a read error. The CDR3 here is CASSFWGLNTEVFF. The CDR3 region has the DNA TGTGCCAGCAGCTTTTGGGGATTGAACACTGAAGTTTTCTTT. The chain carries TRBV11-1 and TRBJ1-1; D call uncertain. The CDR3 totals 14 residues. The germline gives CDR1 SGHAT, CDR2 FQDESV (reference sequence).

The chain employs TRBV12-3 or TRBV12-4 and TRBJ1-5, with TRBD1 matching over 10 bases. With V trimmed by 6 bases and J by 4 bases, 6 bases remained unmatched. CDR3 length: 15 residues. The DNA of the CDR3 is TGTGCCAGCAGCCGGGACAGGGGTTTAAATCAGCCCCAGCATTTT. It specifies CASSRDRGLNQPQHF.

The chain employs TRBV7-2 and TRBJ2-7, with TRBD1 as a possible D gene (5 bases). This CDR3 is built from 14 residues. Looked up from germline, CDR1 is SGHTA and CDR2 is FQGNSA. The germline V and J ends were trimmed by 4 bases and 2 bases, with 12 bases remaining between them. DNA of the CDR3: TGTGCCAGCAGCTCTCAGGACATAGCCTACGAGCAGTACTTC. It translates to CASSSQDIAYEQYF.

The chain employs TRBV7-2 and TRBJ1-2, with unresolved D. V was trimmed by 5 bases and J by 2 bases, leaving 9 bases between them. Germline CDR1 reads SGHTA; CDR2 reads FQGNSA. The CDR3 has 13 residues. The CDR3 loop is CASSPHNNYGYTF. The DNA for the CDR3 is TGTGCCAGCAGCCCTCATAACAACTATGGCTACACCTTC. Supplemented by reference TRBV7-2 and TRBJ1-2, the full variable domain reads GAGVSQSPSNKVTEKGKDVELRCDPISGHTALYWYRQSLGQGLEFLIYFQGNSAPDKSGLPSDRFSAERTGGSVSTLTIQRTQQEDSAVYLCASSPHNNYGYTFGSGTRLTVV.

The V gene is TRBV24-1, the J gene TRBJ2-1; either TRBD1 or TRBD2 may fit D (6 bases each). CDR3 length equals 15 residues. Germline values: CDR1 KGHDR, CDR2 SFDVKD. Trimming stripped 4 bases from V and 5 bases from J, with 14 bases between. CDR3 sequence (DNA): TGTGCCACCAGTGACGCCCGGAGGGGGGACAATGAGCAGTTCTTC. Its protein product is CATSDARRGDNEQFF.

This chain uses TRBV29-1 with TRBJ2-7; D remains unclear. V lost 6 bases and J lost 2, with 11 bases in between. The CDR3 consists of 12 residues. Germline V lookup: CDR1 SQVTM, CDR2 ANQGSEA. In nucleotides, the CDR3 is TGCAGCGTGGCGAAGACCCCCTACGAGCAGTACTTC. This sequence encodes CSVAKTPYEQYF.

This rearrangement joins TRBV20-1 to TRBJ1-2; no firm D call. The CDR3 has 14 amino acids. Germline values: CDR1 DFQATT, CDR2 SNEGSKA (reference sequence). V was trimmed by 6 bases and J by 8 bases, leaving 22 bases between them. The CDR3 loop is CSARPRAGVGGYTF. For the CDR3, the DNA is TGCAGTGCCCGCCCGCGCGCGGGTGTGGGAGGCTACACCTTC.

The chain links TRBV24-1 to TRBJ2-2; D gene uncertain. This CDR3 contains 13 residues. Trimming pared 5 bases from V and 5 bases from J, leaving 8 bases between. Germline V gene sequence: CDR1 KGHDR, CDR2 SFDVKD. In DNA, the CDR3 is TGTGCCACCAGTGCGGCCGGGACCGGGGAGCTGTTTTTT. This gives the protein CATSAAGTGELFF.

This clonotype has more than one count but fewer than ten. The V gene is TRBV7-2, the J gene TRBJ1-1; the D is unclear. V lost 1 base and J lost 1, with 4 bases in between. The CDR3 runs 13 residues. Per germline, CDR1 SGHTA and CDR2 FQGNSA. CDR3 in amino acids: CASSLEPNTEAFF. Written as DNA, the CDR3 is TGTGCCAGCAGCTTAGAGCCGAACACTGAAGCTTTCTTT.